The rows below give T cell receptor beta chains drawn from one sample of a study of T cells after yellow fever vaccination. A single record per CDR3 protein comes from TCRdb applying MiXCR to the 5' RACE reads. The sample comprises some 300,000 distinct CDR3 sequences, approximately 10% of which are singletons, and about 3.7% rests with the top ten. Sequenced material: CD4+ T cells sorted from PBMCs, taken 5 days after the yellow fever booster vaccination. The receptors shown here come from a man between 18 and 35 years old who received the YFV17D yellow fever vaccine. CDR3s leave out the opening cysteine and the closing phenylalanine or tryptophan. Fields, in order: V gene, D gene, J gene, CDR3 protein. The D gene is left open where the match is weak.

v_call: TRBV7-3; d_call: -; j_call: TRBJ2-3; cdr3_aa: ASSSGIDTVADTQY
v_call: TRBV5-1; d_call: -; j_call: TRBJ1-2; cdr3_aa: ASSLVGADYGYT
v_call: TRBV18; d_call: -; j_call: TRBJ1-4; cdr3_aa: ASSEQGNEKLF
v_call: TRBV10-3; d_call: -; j_call: TRBJ1-2; cdr3_aa: AISESVNYGYT
v_call: TRBV7-2; d_call: -; j_call: TRBJ2-5; cdr3_aa: ASSLTLAETQY
v_call: TRBV4-2; d_call: -; j_call: TRBJ1-4; cdr3_aa: ASSQGVKLF
v_call: TRBV5-1; d_call: TRBD1; j_call: TRBJ2-7; cdr3_aa: ASSPTNRGSYEQY
v_call: TRBV14; d_call: TRBD1; j_call: TRBJ2-1; cdr3_aa: ASSPGQGSRQF
v_call: TRBV12-3/TRBV12-4; d_call: -; j_call: TRBJ2-2; cdr3_aa: ASSLLSGELF
v_call: TRBV9; d_call: -; j_call: TRBJ1-2; cdr3_aa: ASSTRPRTGGYT
v_call: TRBV3-1; d_call: -; j_call: TRBJ2-1; cdr3_aa: ASSQSQYNEQF
v_call: TRBV10-3; d_call: -; j_call: TRBJ1-1; cdr3_aa: AISLLGWTEAF
v_call: TRBV5-4; d_call: -; j_call: TRBJ2-3; cdr3_aa: ASSLAWRGKTDTQY
v_call: TRBV5-5; d_call: TRBD2; j_call: TRBJ2-2; cdr3_aa: ASSLGPGGLAGGSYPNTGELF
v_call: TRBV12-3/TRBV12-4; d_call: TRBD1; j_call: TRBJ2-6; cdr3_aa: ASSHDRAGANVLT
v_call: TRBV20-1; d_call: TRBD2; j_call: TRBJ2-1; cdr3_aa: SARNSGGVDEQF
v_call: TRBV20-1; d_call: TRBD2; j_call: TRBJ2-5; cdr3_aa: SASLAGGTRTQY
v_call: TRBV12-3/TRBV12-4; d_call: TRBD1; j_call: TRBJ2-1; cdr3_aa: ASSRDRDEQF
v_call: TRBV24-1; d_call: -; j_call: TRBJ2-2; cdr3_aa: ATSDLSAGAYTGELF
v_call: TRBV6-2/TRBV6-3; d_call: -; j_call: TRBJ2-6; cdr3_aa: ASSRGSGANVLT